Below are 2 T cell receptor beta chains sequenced from a single sample in a study of blood T cell repertoires in COVID-19. Sequencing used immunoSEQ multiplex PCR; TCRdb keeps in-frame clones, though not all of them. The sample holds some 350,000 clones; 87% are singletons and the top ten take nearly 6.5%. The sequencing sample was made of peripheral blood. These receptor sequences come from a woman in her fifties or sixties with COVID-19, enrolled during active disease.

The chain combines TRBV15 with TRBJ2-1, with TRBD2 matching over 15 bases. Trimming at V came to 4 bases and at J to 0 bases, leaving 4 bases not matched to a gene. CDR3 length: 18 amino acids. Germline V lookup: CDR1 LNHNV, CDR2 YYDKDF (reference sequence). CDR3 nucleotide sequence: TGTGCCACCAGCAAGGGACTAGCGGGAGGCATCTCCTACAATGAGCAGTTCTTC. Residues: CATSKGLAGGISYNEQFF.

The J gene is TRBJ2-7, the V gene TRBV6-5; TRBD1 matches at 7 bases. The CDR3 contains 14 residues. The V and J ends lost 6 bases and 4 bases, in that order; junction bases with no gene match: 9. Germline CDR1 is MNHEY and CDR2 is SVGAGI. This CDR3 reads CASRQGPPRYEQYF. DNA for the CDR3: TGTGCCAGCAGACAGGGGCCTCCGCGGTACGAGCAGTACTTC.